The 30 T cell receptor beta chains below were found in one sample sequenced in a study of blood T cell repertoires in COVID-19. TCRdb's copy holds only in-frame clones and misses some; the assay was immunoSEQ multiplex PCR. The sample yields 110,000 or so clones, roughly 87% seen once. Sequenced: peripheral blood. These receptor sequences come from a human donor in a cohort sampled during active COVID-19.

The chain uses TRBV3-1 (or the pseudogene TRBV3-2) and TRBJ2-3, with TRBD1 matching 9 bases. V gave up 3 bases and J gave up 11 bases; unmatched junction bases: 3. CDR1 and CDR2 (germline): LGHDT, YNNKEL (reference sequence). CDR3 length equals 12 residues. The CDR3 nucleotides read TGTGCCAGCAGCCAGTCGACAGGGGGGCAGTATTTT. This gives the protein CASSQSTGGQYF.

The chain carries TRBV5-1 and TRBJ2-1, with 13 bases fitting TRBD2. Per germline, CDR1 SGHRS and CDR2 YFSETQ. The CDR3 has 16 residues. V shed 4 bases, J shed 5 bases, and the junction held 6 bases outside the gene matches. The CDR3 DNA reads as TGCGCCAGCAGCCAGGAGGGGACTAGCGGGGACAATGAGCAGTTCTTC. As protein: CASSQEGTSGDNEQFF.

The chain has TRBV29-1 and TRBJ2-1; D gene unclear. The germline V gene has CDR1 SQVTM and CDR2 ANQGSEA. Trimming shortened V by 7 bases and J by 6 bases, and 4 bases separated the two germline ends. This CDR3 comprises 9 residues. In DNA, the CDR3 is TGCAGCGCCGGCAATGAGCAGTTCTTC. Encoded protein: CSAGNEQFF.

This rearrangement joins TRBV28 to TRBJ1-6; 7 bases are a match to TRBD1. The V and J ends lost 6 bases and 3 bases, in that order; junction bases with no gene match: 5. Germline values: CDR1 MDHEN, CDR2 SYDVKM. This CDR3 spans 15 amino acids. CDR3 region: CASRPQGVYNSPLHF. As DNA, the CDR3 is TGTGCCAGCAGGCCCCAGGGGGTCTATAATTCACCCCTCCACTTT. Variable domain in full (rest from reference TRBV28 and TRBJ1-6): DVKVTQSSRYLVKRTGEKVFLECVQDMDHENMFWYRQDPGLGLRLIYFSYDVKMKEKGDIPEGYSVSREKKERFSLILESASTNQTSMYLCASRPQGVYNSPLHFGNGTRLTVT.

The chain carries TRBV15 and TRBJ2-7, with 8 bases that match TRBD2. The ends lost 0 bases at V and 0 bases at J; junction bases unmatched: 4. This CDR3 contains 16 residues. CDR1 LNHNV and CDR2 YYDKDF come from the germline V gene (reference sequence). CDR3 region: CATSRELAVSSYEQYF. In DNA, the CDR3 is TGTGCCACCAGCAGAGAACTAGCGGTAAGCTCCTACGAGCAGTACTTC. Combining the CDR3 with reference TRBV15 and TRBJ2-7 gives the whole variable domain DAMVIQNPRYQVTQFGKPVTLSCSQTLNHNVMYWYQQKSSQAPKLLFHYYDKDFNNEADTPDNFQSRRPNTSFCFLDIRSPGLGDTAMYLCATSRELAVSSYEQYFGPGTRLTVT.

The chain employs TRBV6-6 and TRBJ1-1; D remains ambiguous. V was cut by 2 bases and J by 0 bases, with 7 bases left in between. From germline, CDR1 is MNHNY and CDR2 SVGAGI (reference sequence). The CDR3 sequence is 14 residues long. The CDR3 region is CASSYEALNTEAFF. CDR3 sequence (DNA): TGTGCCAGCAGTTACGAGGCCCTGAACACTGAAGCTTTCTTT.

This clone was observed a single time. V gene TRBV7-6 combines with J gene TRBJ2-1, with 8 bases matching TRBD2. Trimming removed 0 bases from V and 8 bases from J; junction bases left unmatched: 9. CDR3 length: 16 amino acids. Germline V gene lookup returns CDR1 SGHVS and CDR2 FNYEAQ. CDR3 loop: CASSLASLAGSYEQFF. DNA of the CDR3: TGTGCCAGCAGCTTAGCATCGCTAGCGGGTAGTTATGAGCAGTTCTTC.

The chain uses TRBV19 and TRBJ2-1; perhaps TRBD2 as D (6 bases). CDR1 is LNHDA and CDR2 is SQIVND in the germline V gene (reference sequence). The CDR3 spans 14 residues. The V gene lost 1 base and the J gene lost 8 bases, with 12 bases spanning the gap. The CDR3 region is CASSIVAREDEQFF. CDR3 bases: TGTGCCAGTAGTATAGTGGCGAGGGAGGATGAGCAGTTCTTC. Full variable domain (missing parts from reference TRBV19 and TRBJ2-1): DGGITQSPKYLFRKEGQNVTLSCEQNLNHDAMYWYRQDPGQGLRLIYYSQIVNDFQKGDIAEGYSVSREKKESFPLTVTSAQKNPTAFYLCASSIVAREDEQFFGPGTRLTVL.

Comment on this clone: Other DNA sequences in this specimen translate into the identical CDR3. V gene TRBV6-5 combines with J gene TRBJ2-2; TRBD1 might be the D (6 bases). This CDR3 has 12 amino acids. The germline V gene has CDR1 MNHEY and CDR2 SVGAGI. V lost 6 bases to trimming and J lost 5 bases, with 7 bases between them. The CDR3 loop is CASRQGTGELFF. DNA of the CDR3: TGTGCCAGCAGACAGGGTACCGGGGAGCTGTTTTTT.

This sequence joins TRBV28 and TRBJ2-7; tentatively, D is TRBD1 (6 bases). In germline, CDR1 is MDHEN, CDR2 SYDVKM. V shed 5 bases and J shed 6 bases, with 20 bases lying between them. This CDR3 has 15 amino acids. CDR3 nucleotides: TGTGCCAGCAGTGCTCCCAGGGGTCCCCTCCCCGAGCAGTACTTC. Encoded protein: CASSAPRGPLPEQYF. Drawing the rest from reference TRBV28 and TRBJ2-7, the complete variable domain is DVKVTQSSRYLVKRTGEKVFLECVQDMDHENMFWYRQDPGLGLRLIYFSYDVKMKEKGDIPEGYSVSREKKERFSLILESASTNQTSMYLCASSAPRGPLPEQYFGPGTRLTVT.

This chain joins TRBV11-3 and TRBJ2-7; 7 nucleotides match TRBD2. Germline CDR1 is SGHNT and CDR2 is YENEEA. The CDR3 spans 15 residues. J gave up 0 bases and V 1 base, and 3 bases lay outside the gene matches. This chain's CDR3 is CASSLGLAVSYEQYF. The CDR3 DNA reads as TGTGCCAGCAGCTTAGGGCTAGCGGTCTCCTACGAGCAGTACTTC.

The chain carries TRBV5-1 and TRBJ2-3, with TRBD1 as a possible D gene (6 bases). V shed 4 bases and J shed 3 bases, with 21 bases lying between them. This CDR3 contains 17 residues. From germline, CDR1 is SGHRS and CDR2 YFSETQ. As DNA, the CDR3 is TGCGCCAGCAGCCCGGGACACACAAACCGACCGACAGATACGCAGTATTTT. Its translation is CASSPGHTNRPTDTQYF.

CDR3 nucleotides: TGTGCCAGCAGTCTCGCAGGGGCCTATGGCTACACCTTC. Its translation: CASSLAGAYGYTF. The gene calls are TRBV6-5 and TRBJ1-2, with D tentatively TRBD1 (6 bases). Germline loops: CDR1 MNHEY, CDR2 SVGAGI. The V end lost 5 bases, the J end lost 4 bases, and 11 bases lay between the germline ends. The CDR3 loop spans 13 amino acids.

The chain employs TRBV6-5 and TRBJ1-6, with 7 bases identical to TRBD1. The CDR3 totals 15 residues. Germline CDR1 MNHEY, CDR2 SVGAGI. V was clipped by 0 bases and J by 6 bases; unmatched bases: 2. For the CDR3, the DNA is TGTGCCAGCAGTTACTCGCCAGGGGGTAATTCACCCCTCCACTTT. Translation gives CASSYSPGGNSPLHF.

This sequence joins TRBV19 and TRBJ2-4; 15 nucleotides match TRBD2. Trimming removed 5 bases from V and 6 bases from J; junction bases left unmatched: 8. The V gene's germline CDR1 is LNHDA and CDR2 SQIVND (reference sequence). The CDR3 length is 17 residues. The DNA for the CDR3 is TGTGCCAGTAGTTTCGGACTAGCGGGAGGGCAGAGAAACATTCAGTACTTC. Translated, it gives CASSFGLAGGQRNIQYF.

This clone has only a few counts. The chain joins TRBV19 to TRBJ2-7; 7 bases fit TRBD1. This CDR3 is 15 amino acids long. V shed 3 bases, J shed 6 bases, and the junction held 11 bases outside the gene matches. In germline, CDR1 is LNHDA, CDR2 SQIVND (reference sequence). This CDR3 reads CASSIVGTDLSEQYF. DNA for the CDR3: TGTGCCAGTAGTATCGTGGGGACAGACCTCTCCGAGCAGTACTTC.

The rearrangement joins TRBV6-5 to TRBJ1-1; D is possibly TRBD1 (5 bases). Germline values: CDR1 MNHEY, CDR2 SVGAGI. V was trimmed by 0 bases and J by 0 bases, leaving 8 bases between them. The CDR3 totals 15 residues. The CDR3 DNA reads TGTGCCAGCAGTTACTCGCGGGGACTGAACACTGAAGCTTTCTTT. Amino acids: CASSYSRGLNTEAFF.

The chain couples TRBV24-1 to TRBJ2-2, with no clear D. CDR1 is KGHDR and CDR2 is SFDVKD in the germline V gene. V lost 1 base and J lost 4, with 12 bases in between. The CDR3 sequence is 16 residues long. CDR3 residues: CATSDFRRNPTGELFF. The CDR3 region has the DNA TGTGCCACCAGTGATTTTCGGCGGAACCCCACCGGGGAGCTGTTTTTT.

The CDR3 DNA reads as TGTGCCAGCAGTGTTTCGGCGGGGGCCCTCACAGATACGCAGTATTTT. Encoded protein: CASSVSAGALTDTQYF. The genes are TRBV2 and TRBJ2-3, with D possibly TRBD2 on 7 matching bases. The CDR3 totals 16 residues. Germline V gene data show CDR1 as SNHLY and CDR2 as FYNNEI. The ends were cut back, 4 bases at V and 2 bases at J, with 16 bases in the middle.

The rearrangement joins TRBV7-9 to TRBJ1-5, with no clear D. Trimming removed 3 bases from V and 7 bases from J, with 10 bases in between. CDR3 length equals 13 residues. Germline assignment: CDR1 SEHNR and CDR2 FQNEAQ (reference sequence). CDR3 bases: TGTGCCAGCAGCTTTTCCGCGGGACAGCCCCAGCATTTT. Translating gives CASSFSAGQPQHF.

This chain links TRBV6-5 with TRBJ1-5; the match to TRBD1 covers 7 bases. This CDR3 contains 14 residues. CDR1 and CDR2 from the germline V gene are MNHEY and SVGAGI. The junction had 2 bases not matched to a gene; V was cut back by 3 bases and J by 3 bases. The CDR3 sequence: CASSYRGLNQPQHF. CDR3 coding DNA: TGTGCCAGCAGTTATAGGGGGCTCAATCAGCCCCAGCATTTT.

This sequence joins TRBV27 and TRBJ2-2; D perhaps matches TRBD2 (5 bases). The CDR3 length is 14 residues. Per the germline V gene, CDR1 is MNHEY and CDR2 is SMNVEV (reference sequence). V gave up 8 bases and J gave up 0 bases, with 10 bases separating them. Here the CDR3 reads CASAREPNTGELFF. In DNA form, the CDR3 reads TGTGCCAGCGCACGGGAACCGAACACCGGGGAGCTGTTTTTT.

As DNA, the CDR3 is TGTGCCAGTAAAGACAGGGATACCTACGAGCAGTACTTC. This translates into CASKDRDTYEQYF. The J gene is TRBJ2-7, the V gene TRBV19, with 7 bases matching TRBD1. V shed 7 bases and J 2 bases; nucleotides not matched to a gene: 5. CDR1 LNHDA and CDR2 SQIVND come from the germline V gene (reference sequence). The CDR3 has 13 amino acids.

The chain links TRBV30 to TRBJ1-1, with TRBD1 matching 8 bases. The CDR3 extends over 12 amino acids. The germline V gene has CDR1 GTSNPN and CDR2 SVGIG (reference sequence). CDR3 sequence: CASGQENTEAFF. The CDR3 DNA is TGTGCATCGGGACAGGAGAACACTGAAGCTTTCTTT.

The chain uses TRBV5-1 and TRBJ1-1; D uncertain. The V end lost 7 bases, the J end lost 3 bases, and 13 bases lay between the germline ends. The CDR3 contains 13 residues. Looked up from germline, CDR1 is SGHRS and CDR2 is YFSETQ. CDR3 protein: CASGQHRDTEAFF. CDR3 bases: TGCGCCAGCGGTCAACATCGTGACACTGAAGCTTTCTTT.

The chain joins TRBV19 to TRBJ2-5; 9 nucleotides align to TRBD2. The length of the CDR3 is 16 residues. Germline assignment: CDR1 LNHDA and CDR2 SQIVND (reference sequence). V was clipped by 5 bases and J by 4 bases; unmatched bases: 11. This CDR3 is CASSPDRASGAETQYF. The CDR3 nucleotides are TGTGCCAGTAGTCCTGACAGGGCTAGCGGGGCAGAGACCCAGTACTTC.

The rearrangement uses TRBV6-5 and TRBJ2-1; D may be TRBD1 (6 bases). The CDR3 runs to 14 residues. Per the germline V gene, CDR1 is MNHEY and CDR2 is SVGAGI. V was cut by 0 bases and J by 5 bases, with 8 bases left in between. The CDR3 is CASSYSGDNNEQFF. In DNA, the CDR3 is TGTGCCAGCAGTTACTCCGGGGACAACAATGAGCAGTTCTTC.

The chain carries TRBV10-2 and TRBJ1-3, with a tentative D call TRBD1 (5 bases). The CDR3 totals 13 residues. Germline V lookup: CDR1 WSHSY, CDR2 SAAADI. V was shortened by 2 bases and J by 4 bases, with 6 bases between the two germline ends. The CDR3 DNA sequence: TGCGCCAGCAGTGAGCAGGGAGGAAACACCATATATTTT. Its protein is CASSEQGGNTIYF.

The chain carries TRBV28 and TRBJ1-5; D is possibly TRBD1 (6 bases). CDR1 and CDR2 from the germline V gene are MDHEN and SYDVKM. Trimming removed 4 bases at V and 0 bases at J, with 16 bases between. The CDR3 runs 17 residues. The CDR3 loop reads CASSSTGTPNSNQPQHF. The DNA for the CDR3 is TGTGCCAGCAGTTCTACCGGGACACCGAATAGCAATCAGCCCCAGCATTTT.

CDR3 sequence (DNA): TGTGCCAGCAGCCTGTCGGGAGATACGCAGTATTTT. Its protein is CASSLSGDTQYF. The chain carries TRBV9 and TRBJ2-3; no clear D. CDR1 and CDR2 (germline): SGDLS, YYNGEE. The ends were cut back, 4 bases at V and 5 bases at J, with 8 bases in the middle. This CDR3 region has 12 residues.